The 18 T cell receptor beta chains below all came from one sample that was sequenced in a study of cytotoxic CD8 clonotypes in ibrutinib-treated CLL. TCRdb keeps only in-frame clones here, not all; method: immunoSEQ multiplex PCR. The repertoire holds about 28,000 clones, with 45% to 60% as singletons. The sequenced sample was PBMCs, obtained before ibrutinib treatment. The source is a human donor with chronic lymphocytic leukemia.

The chain combines TRBV7-9 with TRBJ1-1, with D unclear. The length of the CDR3 is 14 residues. V lost 4 bases to trimming and J lost 2 bases, with 11 bases between them. Looked up from germline, CDR1 is SEHNR and CDR2 is FQNEAQ (reference sequence). The DNA of the CDR3 is TGTGCCAGCAGCTCCTACGGAGGAAACACTGAAGCTTTCTTT. It is translated as CASSSYGGNTEAFF.

The chain is built from TRBV6-6 and TRBJ1-6; tentatively, D is TRBD1 (5 bases). The CDR3 runs to 15 residues. Germline V gene data show CDR1 as MNHNY and CDR2 as SVGAGI (reference sequence). Trimming removed 6 bases from V and 7 bases from J, with 16 bases in between. CDR3 bases: TGTGCCAGCAGCCCCCCGGGGCGGGTAAATTCACCCCTCCACTTT. It codes for CASSPPGRVNSPLHF.

The chain combines TRBV9 with TRBJ2-4; TRBD2 matches at 7 bases. The CDR3 is 16 amino acids. V lost 5 bases, J lost 6 bases, and 14 bases stayed unmatched. The germline V gene encodes CDR1 SGDLS and CDR2 YYNGEE. The CDR3 is CASSPPWGGGRNIQYF. The CDR3 bases are TGTGCCAGCAGTCCGCCCTGGGGGGGTGGAAGAAACATTCAGTACTTC.

The V and J genes are TRBV6-5 and TRBJ2-3, with TRBD1 identical over 8 bases. The J segment lost 1 base and the V segment lost 6 bases, leaving 3 bases of the junction unmatched. The CDR3 extends over 14 amino acids. CDR1 MNHEY and CDR2 SVGAGI come from the germline V gene. CDR3 sequence: CASRTTGGTDTQYF. The DNA of the CDR3 is TGTGCCAGCAGGACGACAGGGGGCACAGATACGCAGTATTTT.

CDR3 bases: TGTGCCAGTAGTTTCGGTACAGGCACCGGGGAGCTGTTTTTT. It yields the protein CASSFGTGTGELFF. V usage is TRBV19 and J usage is TRBJ2-2; D is possibly TRBD1 (5 bases). Germline V lookup: CDR1 LNHDA, CDR2 SQIVND (reference sequence). Trimming took off 5 bases at V and 4 bases at J, with 11 bases between the two ends. CDR3 length: 14 residues.

The chain joins TRBV2 to TRBJ1-5; the D gene is possibly TRBD1 (5 bases). The CDR3 consists of 14 residues. Per germline, CDR1 SNHLY and CDR2 FYNNEI. The ends were cut back, 2 bases at V and 4 bases at J, with 9 bases in the middle. The CDR3: CASSEIWGNQPQHF. Written as DNA, the CDR3 is TGTGCCAGCAGTGAAATATGGGGGAATCAGCCCCAGCATTTT.

The table lists this clone with a few counts. The chain recombines TRBV5-1 with TRBJ1-2, with 8 bases matching TRBD1. Germline CDR1 SGHRS, CDR2 YFSETQ. The CDR3 loop spans 15 amino acids. Losses at the gene ends were 0 bases for V and 5 bases for J; bases not matched to a gene: 6. The CDR3 coding sequence is TGCGCCAGCAGCTTGGGGGACAGGTCGCTGTATGGCTACACCTTC. Its protein is CASSLGDRSLYGYTF.

This chain connects TRBV6-5 to TRBJ2-5; 7 nucleotides line up with TRBD2. CDR1 and CDR2 (germline): MNHEY, SVGAGI. This CDR3 comprises 15 residues. Trimming took 7 bases from V and 2 from J; bases not matched to a gene: 10. In DNA form, the CDR3 reads TGTGCCAGCACCAGAACCCCGGGGGGACAAGAGACCCAGTACTTC. It specifies CASTRTPGGQETQYF.

The V gene is TRBV4-1, the J gene TRBJ2-5; TRBD2 aligns across 12 bases. The J call may be incorrect, as the DNA end agrees better with TRBJ2-7. The germline gives CDR1 MGHRA, CDR2 YSYEKL. This CDR3 spans 18 amino acids. The CDR3 region is CASSQGTSGNRPSYEQYF. The CDR3 nucleotides read TGCGCCAGCAGCCAAGGGACTAGCGGGAACCGGCCCTCCTACGAGCAGTACTTC.

The V gene is TRBV4-3, the J gene TRBJ2-1; TRBD2 agrees at 11 bases. Germline loops: CDR1 LGHNA, CDR2 YSLEER. CDR3 length equals 18 residues. Unmatched junction bases numbered 7, after V lost 2 bases and J lost 1 base. CDR3 loop: CASSQRWTSGSSYNEQFF. Here the CDR3 DNA reads TGCGCCAGCAGCCAAAGGTGGACTAGCGGGTCGTCCTACAATGAGCAGTTCTTC.

V and J are TRBV4-1 and TRBJ1-1; unclear D gene. This CDR3 has 14 residues. Between the trimmed V and J ends, which lost 1 base and 0 bases, there was a span of 6 bases. Germline assignment: CDR1 MGHRA and CDR2 YSYEKL. The CDR3 DNA reads as TGCGCCAGCAGCCAAGTCACAGTGAACACTGAAGCTTTCTTT. It specifies CASSQVTVNTEAFF.

The chain is built from TRBV10-3 and TRBJ2-7; 7 positions agree with TRBD2. The CDR3 contains 13 residues. V was pared by 2 bases and J by 6 bases, with 4 bases of the junction left unmatched. The germline CDR1 and CDR2 sequences are ENHRY and SYGVKD. The CDR3 DNA is TGTGCCATCAGTGAGCTACTAGCGTCCGAGCAGTACTTC. This gives the protein CAISELLASEQYF.

The CDR3 sequence: CASSLWGQGAGEQFF. As DNA, the CDR3 is TGTGCCAGCAGCTTATGGGGACAGGGGGCGGGTGAGCAGTTCTTC. The V gene is TRBV7-9, the J gene TRBJ2-1, with TRBD1 matching 12 bases. The CDR3 runs to 15 residues. V lost 2 bases and J lost 9; bases outside the gene matches: 5. Per the germline V gene, CDR1 is SEHNR and CDR2 is FQNEAQ (reference sequence). The variable domain in full, completed from reference TRBV7-9 and TRBJ2-1, reads DTGVSQNPRHKITKRGQNVTFRCDPISEHNRLYWYRQTLGQGPEFLTYFQNEAQLEKSRLLSDRFSAERPKGSFSTLEIQRTEQGDSAMYLCASSLWGQGAGEQFFGPGTRLTVL.

The genes are TRBV4-2 and TRBJ1-2; D is perhaps TRBD1 (5 bases). Per the germline V gene, CDR1 is LGHNA and CDR2 is YNFKEQ. This CDR3 has 16 residues. Deletions cut 4 bases from V and 4 bases from J, with 19 bases between. The DNA for the CDR3 is TGTGCCAGCAGCCCCCTAAACGGGGGGATTACCTATGGCTACACCTTC. Translation gives CASSPLNGGITYGYTF.

The chain employs TRBV6-4 and TRBJ2-7; the D gene could be TRBD1 or TRBD2 (5 bases each). The germline V gene has CDR1 MRHNA and CDR2 SNTAGT. Trimming shortened V by 2 bases and J by 0 bases, and 14 bases separated the two germline ends. CDR3 length equals 16 residues. The CDR3 spells CASSDPRDRSSYEQYF. CDR3 coding DNA: TGTGCCAGCAGTGACCCTAGGGACCGAAGCTCCTACGAGCAGTACTTC.

The chain couples TRBV6-5 to TRBJ2-5; D gene uncertain. The ends were cut back, 2 bases at V and 5 bases at J, with 12 bases in the middle. This CDR3 is built from 14 residues. Germline CDR1 is MNHEY and CDR2 is SVGAGI. CDR3 protein: CASSYNGLHETQYF. The DNA for the CDR3 is TGTGCCAGCAGTTACAATGGGCTCCACGAGACCCAGTACTTC.

This clone was counted a single time. V and J are TRBV9 and TRBJ2-3; unclear D gene. The CDR3 has 15 amino acids. The V end lost 0 bases, the J end lost 0 bases, and 8 bases lay between the germline ends. The germline CDR1 and CDR2 sequences are SGDLS and YYNGEE. The CDR3 here is CASSVDYSSTDTQYF. The CDR3 DNA follows: TGTGCCAGCAGCGTAGACTATTCTAGCACAGATACGCAGTATTTT.

V and J are TRBV18 and TRBJ2-5, with D perhaps matching TRBD2 (5 bases). Germline CDR1 is KGHSH and CDR2 is LQKENI. This CDR3 spans 16 amino acids. V dropped 3 bases and J dropped 3 bases, with 17 bases sitting between them. CDR3 sequence: CASSPTQATTKETQYF. CDR3 coding DNA: TGTGCCAGCTCACCTACCCAGGCCACGACTAAAGAGACCCAGTACTTC.